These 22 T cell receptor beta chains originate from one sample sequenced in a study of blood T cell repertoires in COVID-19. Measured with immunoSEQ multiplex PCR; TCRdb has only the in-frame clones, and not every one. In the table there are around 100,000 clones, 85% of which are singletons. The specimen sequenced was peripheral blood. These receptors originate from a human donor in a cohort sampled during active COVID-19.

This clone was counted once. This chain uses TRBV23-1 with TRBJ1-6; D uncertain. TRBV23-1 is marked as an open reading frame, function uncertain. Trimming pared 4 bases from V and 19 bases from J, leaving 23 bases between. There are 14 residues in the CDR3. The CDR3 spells CASSLAGLFVTPHF. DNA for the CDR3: TGCGCCAGCAGTCTGGCAGGACTTTTTGTCACCCCTCACTTT.

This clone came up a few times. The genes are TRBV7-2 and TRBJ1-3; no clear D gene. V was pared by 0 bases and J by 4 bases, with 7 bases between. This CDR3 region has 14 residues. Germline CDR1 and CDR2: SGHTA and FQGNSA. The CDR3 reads CASSLALPGNTIYF. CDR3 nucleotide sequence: TGTGCCAGCAGCTTAGCCCTCCCCGGAAACACCATATATTTT.

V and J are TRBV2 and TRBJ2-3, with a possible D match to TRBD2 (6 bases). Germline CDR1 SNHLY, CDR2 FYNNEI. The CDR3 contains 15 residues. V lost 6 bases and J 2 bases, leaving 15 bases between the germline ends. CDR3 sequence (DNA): TGTGCCAGCAGGAGACTAGTAGGGTCCACAGATACGCAGTATTTT. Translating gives CASRRLVGSTDTQYF.

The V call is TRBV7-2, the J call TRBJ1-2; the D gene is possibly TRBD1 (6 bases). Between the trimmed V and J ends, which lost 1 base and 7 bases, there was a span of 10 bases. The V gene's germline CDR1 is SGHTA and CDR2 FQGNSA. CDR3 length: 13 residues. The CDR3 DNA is TGTGCCAGCAGCTTAGTGGGGGCCTTTGGCTACACCTTC. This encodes CASSLVGAFGYTF. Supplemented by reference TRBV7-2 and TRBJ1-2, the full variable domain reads GAGVSQSPSNKVTEKGKDVELRCDPISGHTALYWYRQSLGQGLEFLIYFQGNSAPDKSGLPSDRFSAERTGGSVSTLTIQRTQQEDSAVYLCASSLVGAFGYTFGSGTRLTVV.

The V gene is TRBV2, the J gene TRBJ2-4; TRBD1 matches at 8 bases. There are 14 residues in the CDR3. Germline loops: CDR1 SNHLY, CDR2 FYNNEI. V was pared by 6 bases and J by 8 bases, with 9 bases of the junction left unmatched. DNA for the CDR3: TGTGCCAGCAGAGCGAGACAGGGGATAGACATTCAGTACTTC. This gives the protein CASRARQGIDIQYF.

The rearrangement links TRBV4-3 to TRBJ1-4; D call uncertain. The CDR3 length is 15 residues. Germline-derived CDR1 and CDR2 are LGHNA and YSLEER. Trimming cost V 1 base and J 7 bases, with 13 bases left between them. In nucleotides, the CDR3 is TGCGCCAGCAGCCAAGTTACCGGGATAGGTGAAAAACTGTTTTTT. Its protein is CASSQVTGIGEKLFF.

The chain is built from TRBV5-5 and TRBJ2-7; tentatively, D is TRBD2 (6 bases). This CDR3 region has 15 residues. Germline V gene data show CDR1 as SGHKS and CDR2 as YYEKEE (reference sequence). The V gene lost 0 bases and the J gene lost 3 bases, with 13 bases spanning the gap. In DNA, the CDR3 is TGTGCCAGCAGCTTGGTTAGCGGCTCACACTACGAGCAGTACTTC. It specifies CASSLVSGSHYEQYF. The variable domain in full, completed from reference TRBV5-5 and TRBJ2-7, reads DAGVTQSPTHLIKTRGQQVTLRCSPISGHKSVSWYQQVLGQGPQFIFQYYEKEERGRGNFPDRFSARQFPNYSSELNVNALLLGDSALYLCASSLVSGSHYEQYFGPGTRLTVT.

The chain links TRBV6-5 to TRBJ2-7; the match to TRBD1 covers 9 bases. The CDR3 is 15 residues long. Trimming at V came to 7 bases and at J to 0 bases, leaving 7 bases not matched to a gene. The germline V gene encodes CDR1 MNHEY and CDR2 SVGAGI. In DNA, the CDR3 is TGTGCCAGCAACAGACCGGGACAGGGCTCCTACGAGCAGTACTTC. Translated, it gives CASNRPGQGSYEQYF.

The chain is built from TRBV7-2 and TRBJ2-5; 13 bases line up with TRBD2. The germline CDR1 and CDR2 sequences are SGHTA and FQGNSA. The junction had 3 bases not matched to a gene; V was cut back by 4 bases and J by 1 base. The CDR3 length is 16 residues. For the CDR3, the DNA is TGTGCCAGCAGCTCTGGACTAGCGGGGGCCCAAGAGACCCAGTACTTC. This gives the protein CASSSGLAGAQETQYF. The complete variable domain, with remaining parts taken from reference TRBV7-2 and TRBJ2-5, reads GAGVSQSPSNKVTEKGKDVELRCDPISGHTALYWYRQSLGQGLEFLIYFQGNSAPDKSGLPSDRFSAERTGGSVSTLTIQRTQQEDSAVYLCASSSGLAGAQETQYFGPGTRLLVL.

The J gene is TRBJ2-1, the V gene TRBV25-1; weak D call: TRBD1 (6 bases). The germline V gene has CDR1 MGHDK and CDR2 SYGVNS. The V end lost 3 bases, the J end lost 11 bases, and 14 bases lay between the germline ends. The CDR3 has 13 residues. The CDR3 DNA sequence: TGTGCCAGCAGTGAGTCCCTCGGGACAAAGCAGTTCTTC. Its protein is CASSESLGTKQFF.

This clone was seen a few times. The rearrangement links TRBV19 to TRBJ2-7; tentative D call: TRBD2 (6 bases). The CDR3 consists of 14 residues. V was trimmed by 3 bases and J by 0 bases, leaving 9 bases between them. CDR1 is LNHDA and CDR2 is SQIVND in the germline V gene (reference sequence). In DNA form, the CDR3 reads TGTGCCAGTAGTATGGCGGGGAACTCCTACGAGCAGTACTTC. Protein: CASSMAGNSYEQYF.

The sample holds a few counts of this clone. CDR3 region: CASSPGLAGDNEQFF. CDR3 bases: TGTGCCAGCTCACCAGGACTAGCGGGGGACAATGAGCAGTTCTTC. V usage is TRBV18 and J usage is TRBJ2-1; 13 nucleotides line up with TRBD2. CDR3 length: 15 amino acids. V was clipped by 2 bases and J by 5 bases; unmatched bases: 0. Germline CDR1 and CDR2: KGHSH and LQKENI.

The CDR3 DNA reads as TGTGCCAGCAGTGAAGTGGGGGGACGACAGCCCCAGCATTTT. Amino acids: CASSEVGGRQPQHF. The rearrangement links TRBV2 to TRBJ1-5; possibly TRBD1 for D (5 bases). Trimming took off 1 base at V and 7 bases at J, with 11 bases between the two ends. This CDR3 contains 14 residues. Germline-derived CDR1 and CDR2 are SNHLY and FYNNEI.

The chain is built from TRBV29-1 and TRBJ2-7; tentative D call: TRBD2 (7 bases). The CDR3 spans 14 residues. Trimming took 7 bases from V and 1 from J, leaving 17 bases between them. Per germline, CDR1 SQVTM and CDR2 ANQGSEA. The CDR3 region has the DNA TGCAGCGGCAAGGGGGGGCCTTCTTCCTACGAGCAGTACTTC. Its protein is CSGKGGPSSYEQYF.

CDR3 nucleotide sequence: TGTGCCAGCAGCTTGGGGGCAGGGAATCAAGGAGAGACCCAGTACTTC. This gives the protein CASSLGAGNQGETQYF. The chain links TRBV5-4 to TRBJ2-5; D may be TRBD1 (5 bases). The germline V gene has CDR1 SGHNT and CDR2 YYREEE (reference sequence). The CDR3 contains 16 residues. The V end lost 0 bases, the J end lost 4 bases, and 16 bases lay between the germline ends.

CDR3 bases: TGTGCCAGCAGTTACCGACTCTCTGACAGCCTGAGACCTCCTTGGGGGGAGCCCCAGCATTTT. This sequence encodes CASSYRLSDSLRPPWGEPQHF. The rearrangement joins TRBV6-2 or TRBV6-3 to TRBJ1-5, with a possible D match to TRBD1 (5 bases). CDR1 and CDR2 from the germline V gene are MNHEY and SVGEGT. The CDR3 consists of 21 residues. The V end lost 2 bases, the J end lost 8 bases, and 34 bases lay between the germline ends.

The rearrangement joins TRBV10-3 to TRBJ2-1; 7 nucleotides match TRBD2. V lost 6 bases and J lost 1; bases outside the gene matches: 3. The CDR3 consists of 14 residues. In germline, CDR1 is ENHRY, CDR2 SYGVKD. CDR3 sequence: CAIRSGVSYNEQFF. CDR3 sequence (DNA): TGTGCCATCAGGAGCGGGGTTTCCTACAATGAGCAGTTCTTC.

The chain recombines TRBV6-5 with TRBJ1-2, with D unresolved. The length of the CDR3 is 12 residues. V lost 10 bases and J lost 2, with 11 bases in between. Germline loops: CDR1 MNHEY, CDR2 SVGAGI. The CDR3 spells CATSANNYGYTF. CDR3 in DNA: TGTGCCACCTCCGCGAACAACTATGGCTACACCTTC.

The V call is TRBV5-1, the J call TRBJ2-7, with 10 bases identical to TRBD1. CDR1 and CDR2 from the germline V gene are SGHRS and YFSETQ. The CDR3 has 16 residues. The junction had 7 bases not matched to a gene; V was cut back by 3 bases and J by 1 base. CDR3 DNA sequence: TGCGCCAGCAGCTCCGATGGACAGGGGGTGTCCTACGAGCAGTACTTC. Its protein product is CASSSDGQGVSYEQYF.

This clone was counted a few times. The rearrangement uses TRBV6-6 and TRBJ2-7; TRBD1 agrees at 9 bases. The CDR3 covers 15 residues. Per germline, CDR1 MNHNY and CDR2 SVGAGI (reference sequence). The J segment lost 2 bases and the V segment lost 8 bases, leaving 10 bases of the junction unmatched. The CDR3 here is CASEAGQGVTYEQYF. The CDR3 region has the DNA TGTGCCAGCGAGGCGGGACAGGGAGTTACCTACGAGCAGTACTTC.

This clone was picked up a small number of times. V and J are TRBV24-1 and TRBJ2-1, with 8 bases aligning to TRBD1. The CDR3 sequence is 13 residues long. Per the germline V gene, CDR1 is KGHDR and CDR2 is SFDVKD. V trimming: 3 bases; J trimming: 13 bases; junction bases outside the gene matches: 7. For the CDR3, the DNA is TGTGCCACCAGTGATCCGGACGGACAGGGCCAGTTCTTC. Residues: CATSDPDGQGQFF.

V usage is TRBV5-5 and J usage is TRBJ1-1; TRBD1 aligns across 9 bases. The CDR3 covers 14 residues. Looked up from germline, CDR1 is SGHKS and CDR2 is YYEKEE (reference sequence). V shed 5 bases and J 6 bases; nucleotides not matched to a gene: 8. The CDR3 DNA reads TGTGCCAGCAGAACCCGGGACAGGGTTGCTGAAGCTTTCTTT. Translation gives CASRTRDRVAEAFF.